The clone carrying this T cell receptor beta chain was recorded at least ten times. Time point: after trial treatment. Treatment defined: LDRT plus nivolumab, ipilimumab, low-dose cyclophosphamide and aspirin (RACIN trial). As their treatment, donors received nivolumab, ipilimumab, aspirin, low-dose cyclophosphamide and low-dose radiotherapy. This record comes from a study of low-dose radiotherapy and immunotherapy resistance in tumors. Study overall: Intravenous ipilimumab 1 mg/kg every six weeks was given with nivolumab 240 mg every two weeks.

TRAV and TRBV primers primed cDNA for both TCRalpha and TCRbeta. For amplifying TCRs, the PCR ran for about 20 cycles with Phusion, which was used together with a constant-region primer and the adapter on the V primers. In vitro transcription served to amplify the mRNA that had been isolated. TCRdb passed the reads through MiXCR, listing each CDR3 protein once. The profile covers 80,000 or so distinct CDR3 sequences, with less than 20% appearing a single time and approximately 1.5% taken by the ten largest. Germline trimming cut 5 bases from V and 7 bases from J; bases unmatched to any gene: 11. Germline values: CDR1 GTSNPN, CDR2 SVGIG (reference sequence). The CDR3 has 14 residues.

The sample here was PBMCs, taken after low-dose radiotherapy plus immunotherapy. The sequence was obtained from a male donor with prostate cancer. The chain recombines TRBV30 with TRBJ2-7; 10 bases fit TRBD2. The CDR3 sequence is CAWAPGLALSEQYF. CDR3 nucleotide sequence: TGTGCCTGGGCCCCGGGACTAGCGCTCTCGGAGCAGTACTTC.